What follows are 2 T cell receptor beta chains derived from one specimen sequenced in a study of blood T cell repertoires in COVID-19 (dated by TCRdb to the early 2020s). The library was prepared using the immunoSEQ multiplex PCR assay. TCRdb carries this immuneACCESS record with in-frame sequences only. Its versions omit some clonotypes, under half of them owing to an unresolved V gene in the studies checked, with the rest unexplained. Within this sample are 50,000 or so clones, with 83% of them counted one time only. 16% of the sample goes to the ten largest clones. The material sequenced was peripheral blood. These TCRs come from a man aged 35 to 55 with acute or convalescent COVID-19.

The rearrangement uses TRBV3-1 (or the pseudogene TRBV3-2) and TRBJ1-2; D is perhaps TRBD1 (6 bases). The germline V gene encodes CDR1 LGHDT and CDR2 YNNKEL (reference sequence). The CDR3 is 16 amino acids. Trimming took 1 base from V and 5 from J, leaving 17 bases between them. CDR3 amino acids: CASSQGAGAPLYGYTF. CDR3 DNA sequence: TGTGCCAGCAGCCAAGGAGCGGGGGCCCCCCTATATGGCTACACCTTC.

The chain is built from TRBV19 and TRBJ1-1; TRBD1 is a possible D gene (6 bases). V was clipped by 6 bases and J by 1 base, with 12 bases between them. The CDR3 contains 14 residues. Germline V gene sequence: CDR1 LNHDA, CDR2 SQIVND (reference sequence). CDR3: CASRKGQTNTEAFF. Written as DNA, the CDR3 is TGTGCCAGTAGGAAAGGACAGACGAACACTGAAGCTTTCTTT. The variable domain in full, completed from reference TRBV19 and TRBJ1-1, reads DGGITQSPKYLFRKEGQNVTLSCEQNLNHDAMYWYRQDPGQGLRLIYYSQIVNDFQKGDIAEGYSVSREKKESFPLTVTSAQKNPTAFYLCASRKGQTNTEAFFGQGTRLTVV.